These 25 T cell receptor beta chains came from one sample sequenced in a study of T cell responses to AZD1222 COVID-19 vaccine. Here immunoSEQ multiplex PCR was the method, and the copy in TCRdb shows in-frame clones only, minus some. The sample has under 200,000 clones; around nine tenths are singletons. Sequenced here: peripheral blood, sampled 28 days after the second dose of the MenACWY control vaccine. The receptor source for this set is an adult who received the MenACWY meningococcal vaccine as a control.

The chain has TRBV9 and TRBJ1-3; 7 bases map to TRBD1. V trimming: 0 bases; J trimming: 2 bases; junction bases outside the gene matches: 5. The CDR3 runs to 16 residues. Germline CDR1 SGDLS, CDR2 YYNGEE. DNA of the CDR3: TGTGCCAGCAGCGTAGAGAGGGGGCTGACTGGAAACACCATATATTTT. Its protein is CASSVERGLTGNTIYF.

The chain links TRBV5-1 to TRBJ1-6; D remains ambiguous. Trimming pared 1 base from V and 4 bases from J, leaving 12 bases between. Germline CDR1 is SGHRS and CDR2 is YFSETQ. The CDR3 sequence is 16 residues long. CDR3 loop: CASSLQGREYNSPLHF. The CDR3 DNA is TGCGCCAGCAGCTTGCAAGGGCGAGAGTATAATTCACCCCTCCACTTT.

The chain couples TRBV30 to TRBJ1-4, with unresolved D. Per germline, CDR1 GTSNPN and CDR2 SVGIG (reference sequence). This CDR3 region has 12 residues. The V and J ends lost 1 base and 8 bases respectively, with 8 bases between them. The CDR3 is CAWSAAVEKLFF. The CDR3 DNA follows: TGTGCCTGGAGTGCTGCGGTGGAAAAACTGTTTTTT.

This chain links TRBV11-2 with TRBJ2-7; 11 bases fit TRBD1. The CDR3 is 14 residues long. Trimming cost V 5 bases and J 3 bases; bases outside gene matches: 3. The germline V gene has CDR1 SGHAT and CDR2 FQNNGV. The CDR3 DNA reads TGTGCCAGCAGCCCCGGGACAGGGGGCTACGAGCAGTACTTC. Amino acids: CASSPGTGGYEQYF.

This chain connects TRBV19 to TRBJ1-1; D gene uncertain. The V gene lost 3 bases and the J gene lost 1 base, with 12 bases spanning the gap. This CDR3 spans 15 amino acids. Looked up from germline, CDR1 is LNHDA and CDR2 is SQIVND (reference sequence). The CDR3 sequence: CASSINLGTNTEAFF. The CDR3 DNA sequence: TGTGCCAGTAGTATTAATTTAGGTACGAACACTGAAGCTTTCTTT.

This sequence joins TRBV2 and TRBJ2-7, with 9 bases that match TRBD2. The V and J ends lost 4 bases and 4 bases, in that order; junction bases with no gene match: 8. Germline V gene data show CDR1 as SNHLY and CDR2 as FYNNEI. This CDR3 has 15 amino acids. The CDR3 protein is CASSGRLAGRYEQYF. The DNA for the CDR3 is TGTGCCAGCAGTGGTAGGCTAGCGGGAAGGTACGAGCAGTACTTC.

The V gene is TRBV9, the J gene TRBJ1-4, with a tentative D call TRBD1 (6 bases). Germline CDR1 is SGDLS and CDR2 is YYNGEE. This CDR3 is built from 13 residues. V lost 2 bases and J 8 bases, leaving 10 bases between the germline ends. The CDR3 is CASSVGAREKLFF. Written as DNA, the CDR3 is TGTGCCAGCAGCGTGGGGGCTAGAGAAAAACTGTTTTTT.

This chain uses TRBV6-1 with TRBJ2-7, with 11 bases identical to TRBD2. Losses at the gene ends were 4 bases for V and 3 bases for J; bases not matched to a gene: 8. The CDR3 totals 16 residues. The germline V gene has CDR1 MNHNS and CDR2 SASEGT. The chain's CDR3 is CASSVPGTSGYYEQYF. CDR3 nucleotide sequence: TGTGCCAGCAGTGTACCCGGGACTAGCGGTTACTACGAGCAGTACTTC.

The chain couples TRBV18 to TRBJ1-3; no clear D gene. This CDR3 is built from 13 residues. The ends were cut back, 4 bases at V and 2 bases at J, with 6 bases in the middle. Germline lookup yields CDR1 KGHSH and CDR2 LQKENI. CDR3 protein: CASSLQAGNTIYF. For the CDR3, the DNA is TGTGCCAGCTCACTCCAGGCTGGAAACACCATATATTTT.

V and J are TRBV10-3 and TRBJ2-3, with TRBD2 matching 10 bases. The CDR3 sequence is 16 residues long. Trimming took 1 base from V and 6 from J; bases not matched to a gene: 7. The germline CDR1 and CDR2 sequences are ENHRY and SYGVKD. The CDR3 is CAISELASGSGDTQYF. For the CDR3, the DNA is TGTGCCATCAGTGAGTTAGCTAGCGGGAGTGGCGATACGCAGTATTTT.

The CDR3 DNA reads as TGTGCCAGCAGTCAAAGCGGGAGGGGTGACGAGCAGTACTTC. Translated, it gives CASSQSGRGDEQYF. This chain joins TRBV7-2 and TRBJ2-7; 10 bases fit TRBD2. Germline values: CDR1 SGHTA, CDR2 FQGNSA. The CDR3 runs 14 residues. Trimming cost V 6 bases and J 5 bases; bases outside gene matches: 7.

This sequence joins TRBV4-2 and TRBJ2-3, with 9 bases lining up with TRBD2. Germline loops: CDR1 LGHNA, CDR2 YNFKEQ. The CDR3 has 14 residues. V trimming: 11 bases; J trimming: 3 bases; junction bases outside the gene matches: 9. CDR3 sequence: CAAGGASGTDTQYF. CDR3 DNA: TGTGCCGCGGGGGGGGCTAGCGGAACAGATACGCAGTATTTT.

In nucleotides, the CDR3 is TGTGCCAGCAGCTTAGGGGCCAGGGTGGATACGCAGTATTTT. Its translation is CASSLGARVDTQYF. V gene TRBV7-3 combines with J gene TRBJ2-3; D might be TRBD1 (5 bases). V lost 2 bases and J 6 bases, leaving 12 bases between the germline ends. Germline loops: CDR1 SGHTA, CDR2 FQGTGA. This CDR3 has 14 residues.

The gene calls are TRBV29-1 and TRBJ2-1; 7 bases map to TRBD2. The V segment lost 4 bases and the J segment 4 bases; nucleotides outside the gene matches: 7. The CDR3 has 14 residues. Germline V gene data show CDR1 as SQVTM and CDR2 as ANQGSEA. The CDR3 is CSVGETSTYNEQFF. CDR3 sequence (DNA): TGCAGCGTTGGGGAGACTAGCACTTACAATGAGCAGTTCTTC.

The rearrangement links TRBV4-1 to TRBJ1-6; D is perhaps TRBD1 (5 bases). The germline V and J ends were trimmed by 4 bases and 10 bases, with 20 bases remaining between them. CDR1 MGHRA and CDR2 YSYEKL come from the germline V gene. The CDR3 spans 16 residues. The CDR3 loop is CASSLGVGGRRSPLHF. The CDR3 DNA is TGCGCCAGCAGCCTCGGGGTTGGGGGAAGAAGATCACCCCTCCACTTT.

The chain recombines TRBV30 with TRBJ2-7, with TRBD1 matching over 10 bases. Per germline, CDR1 GTSNPN and CDR2 SVGIG (reference sequence). This CDR3 spans 13 amino acids. V was clipped by 1 base and J by 6 bases; unmatched bases: 3. CDR3 nucleotide sequence: TGTGCCTGGAGTGGGGACAGGGGAAGCGAGCAGTACTTC. Its protein product is CAWSGDRGSEQYF.

The chain joins TRBV27 to TRBJ1-6; 9 nucleotides agree with TRBD1. The CDR3 loop spans 14 amino acids. V shed 5 bases and J 10 bases; nucleotides not matched to a gene: 6. The germline CDR1 and CDR2 sequences are MNHEY and SMNVEV (reference sequence). CDR3 in DNA: TGTGCCAGCAGTACGACAGGGGGGGCCTCACCCCTCCACTTT. Residues: CASSTTGGASPLHF.

The rearrangement uses TRBV21-1 and TRBJ2-5; TRBD1 is the table's D call and was not checked against the DNA. TRBV21-1 is a listed pseudogene. This CDR3 is 16 amino acids long. The CDR3, as DNA: TGTGCCAGCAGCAAGCCGGACAGGCTACTCCAAGAGACCCAGTACTTC. Translating it yields CASSKPDRLLQETQYF.

This clone was recorded only once. This chain links TRBV29-1 with TRBJ1-2, with 7 bases that match TRBD1. V lost 6 bases, J lost 5 bases, and 6 bases stayed unmatched. This CDR3 is built from 12 residues. Germline V lookup: CDR1 SQVTM, CDR2 ANQGSEA. The CDR3 coding sequence is TGCAGCGTGGAACAGGGGCGTTATGGCTACACCTTC. Translating gives CSVEQGRYGYTF.

The V gene is TRBV6-1, the J gene TRBJ1-1; unclear D gene. This CDR3 is built from 16 residues. Germline V lookup: CDR1 MNHNS, CDR2 SASEGT. With 1 base removed from V and 4 bases from J, the gap between germline ends came to 16 bases. The CDR3 DNA is TGTGCCAGCAGTGAAGAAGGGCAACCGGGGTCCACTGAAGCTTTCTTT. Residues: CASSEEGQPGSTEAFF.

The chain links TRBV4-1 to TRBJ2-7, with D perhaps matching TRBD1 or TRBD2 (5 bases each). V was trimmed by 2 bases and J by 5 bases, leaving 19 bases between them. Germline CDR1 is MGHRA and CDR2 is YSYEKL. CDR3 length: 16 residues. Here the CDR3 reads CASSQPTRDPANEQYF. The CDR3 bases are TGCGCCAGCAGCCAACCGACCCGGGACCCCGCCAACGAGCAGTACTTC.

V and J are TRBV7-8 and TRBJ2-2; TRBD2 aligns across 8 bases. Germline V lookup: CDR1 SGHVS, CDR2 FQNEAQ. V lost 1 base to trimming and J lost 1 base; unmatched junction nucleotides: 2. The CDR3 is made up of 16 amino acids. CDR3 sequence: CASSLVAGGNTGELFF. The CDR3 DNA reads TGTGCCAGCAGCTTAGTCGCGGGAGGGAACACCGGGGAGCTGTTTTTT.

The chain links TRBV18 to TRBJ1-4; D perhaps matches TRBD1 (5 bases). This CDR3 comprises 15 residues. Looked up from germline, CDR1 is KGHSH and CDR2 is LQKENI. Trimming shortened V by 3 bases and J by 7 bases, and 15 bases separated the two germline ends. Written as DNA, the CDR3 is TGTGCCAGCTCACCGGTCAGTGACAGCGGTGAAAAACTGTTTTTT. It encodes CASSPVSDSGEKLFF.

V is TRBV28 and J is TRBJ1-1; D unclear. The germline CDR1 and CDR2 sequences are MDHEN and SYDVKM. CDR3 length: 16 amino acids. V lost 2 bases, J lost 0 bases, and 13 bases lay in between. The CDR3: CASSLVTTSMNTEAFF. CDR3 coding DNA: TGTGCCAGCAGTTTAGTGACAACCTCTATGAACACTGAAGCTTTCTTT.

The CDR3 nucleotides read TGTGCCAGCAGCTTAGGGACAGGGGGCAGAGTCGATGGCTACACCTTC. Its protein product is CASSLGTGGRVDGYTF. The chain recombines TRBV7-9 with TRBJ1-2; 11 nucleotides match TRBD1. The V gene end was trimmed by 1 base and the J gene end by 6 bases; junction bases not matched to a gene: 7. The CDR3 is made up of 16 amino acids. The germline V gene has CDR1 SEHNR and CDR2 FQNEAQ (reference sequence).